This TCR beta chain was sequenced in a study of T cells in Graves' hyperthyroidism and ophthalmopathy. Study details: Initial diagnosis, before any treatment, was when peripheral blood was collected.

Patients aged 18 to 65 had newly diagnosed hyperthyroidism of under 2 months' duration. Amplified regions were TCR beta CDR3 sequences from RNA transcripts. The HTBI set primed first-round TCR CDR3 RT-PCR. TCRdb analysed the multiplex PCR reads with MiXCR anew, one entry per CDR3 protein. The table lists about 560,000 distinct CDR3 sequences, around 17% of them singletons. The CDR3 is 14 residues long. Looked up from germline, CDR1 is SQVTM and CDR2 is ANQGSEA. V was pared by 7 bases and J by 6 bases, with 14 bases of the junction left unmatched. What was sequenced was blood. The sequence was collected from a woman aged 18 to 35 with Graves' hyperthyroidism. The chain carries TRBV29-1 and TRBJ1-1, with TRBD1 matching 7 bases. The CDR3 coding sequence is TGCAGCGCCGCCTCTCAGGACAGGAAGGCTGAAGCTTTCTTT. Its protein is CSAASQDRKAEAFF.